A selection of T cell receptor beta chains follows, all from one sample in a study of shared clonotypes between healthy human individuals. This table comes from immunoSEQ multiplex PCR, and its TCRdb copy is limited to in-frame clones, with some not included. The table includes roughly 2.2 million clones, 80% to 95% detected once. Sequenced sample: naive CD4+ T cells from PBMCs. These receptors originate from a man aged 18 to 29 in good health. Some clones in this sample may be carry-over from other donors' samples. The CDR3 runs from the conserved cysteine through the conserved F or W. D genes are given only for firm matches. Size is stated for part of the rows, as once, few or many counts, or as a class when the clone is expanded.

>-|few|TRBJ1-5|TRBV2
TGTGCCAGCAGTAGGACAGCTAATCAGCCCCAGCATTTT
CASSRTANQPQHF
>TRBD1|few|TRBJ1-5|TRBV2
TGTGCCAGCAGTGAAGGAGGGGGCTTAGGCAATCAGCCCCAGCATTTT
CASSEGGGLGNQPQHF
>-|-|TRBJ2-5|TRBV7-3
TGTGCCAGCAGCTTAACGACTAGTGGGGAGACCCAGTACTTC
CASSLTTSGETQYF
>TRBD1|-|TRBJ1-4|TRBV7-8
TGTGCCAGCACCAGCGAGACAGGGGCTAATGAAAAACTGTTTTTT
CASTSETGANEKLFF
>TRBD1|once|TRBJ1-2|TRBV9
TGTGCCAGCAGCGCCCTAGTCGGACAGGGTGGCGGCTACACCTTC
CASSALVGQGGGYTF
>-|-|TRBJ1-2|TRBV5-4
TGTGCCAGCAGCTTGGGGGGACAAGTGGGGTATGGCTACACCTTC
CASSLGGQVGYGYTF
>-|-|TRBJ1-4|TRBV5-4
TGTGCCAGCAGCAAACGCTCGGACAGAGATGAAAAACTGTTTTTT
CASSKRSDRDEKLFF
>-|-|TRBJ2-5|TRBV5-4
TGTGCCAGCAGCTTGACGGGAGAGGAGACCCAGTACTTC
CASSLTGEETQYF
>-|-|TRBJ1-3|TRBV4-3
TGCGCCAGCAGCCAAGTGCTGGGACAATCCTCGGGCTCTGGAAACACCATATATTTT
CASSQVLGQSSGSGNTIYF
>TRBD2|-|TRBJ2-7|TRBV7-7
TGTGCCAGCAGCCCTGGGACTAGCGGGAGCTACGAGCAGTACTTC
CASSPGTSGSYEQYF
>TRBD1|-|TRBJ1-1|TRBV9
TGTGCCAGCAGCGCTACGACAGGGGCCACTGAAGCTTTCTTT
CASSATTGATEAFF
>TRBD2|once|TRBJ2-5|TRBV9
TGTGCCAGCAGCTTTGGCGGACTAGCGGGAGCCCCAGGGGAGACCCAGTACTTC
CASSFGGLAGAPGETQYF
>-|-|TRBJ1-2|TRBV11-2
TGTGCCAGCAGCTTAGACCGAAACTATGGCTACACCTTC
CASSLDRNYGYTF
>-|once|TRBJ2-5|TRBV2
TGTGCCAGCAGTGACCAGGAGACCCAGTACTTC
CASSDQETQYF
>-|-|TRBJ1-3|TRBV7-9
TGTGCCAGCAGCTTAAGTCATCCAGGGGGAAACACCATATATTTT
CASSLSHPGGNTIYF
>-|-|TRBJ2-1|TRBV6-1
TGTGCCAGCAAAGCCGGGAGTGATAATGAGCAGTTCTTC
CASKAGSDNEQFF
>-|-|TRBJ2-6|TRBV2
TGTGCCAGCAGTGTCGAGGGTGGTGGGGCCAACGTCCTGACTTTC
CASSVEGGGANVLTF
>-|-|TRBJ2-2|TRBV9
TGTGCCAGCAGCGTAGAATCAAGTTTTACCGGGGAGCTGTTTTTT
CASSVESSFTGELFF
>TRBD2|-|TRBJ2-1|TRBV30
TGTGCCTGGAGCTTTAGTACTAGCGGTGAGCAGTTCTTC
CAWSFSTSGEQFF
>TRBD1|-|TRBJ2-7|TRBV5-1
TGCGCCAGCAGCTGGGCCGGGACAGGGCCCTACGAGCAGTACTTC
CASSWAGTGPYEQYF
>-|-|TRBJ2-3|TRBV5-1
TGCGCCAGCAGCTTGGGTCGCGGGGCAGGGGACACAGATACGCAGTATTTT
CASSLGRGAGDTDTQYF
>TRBD1|-|TRBJ1-5|TRBV29-1
TGCAGCGTTGAGGGACAGGGAGGTCAGCCCCAGCATTTT
CSVEGQGGQPQHF
>-|once|TRBJ2-2|TRBV19
TGTGCCAGTAGAGGATACGGGGCCGGGGTGCTGTTTTTT
CASRGYGAGVLFF
>-|-|TRBJ1-2|TRBV2
TGTGCCAGCAGCTTGACTCTAGCCTATGGCTACACCTTC
CASSLTLAYGYTF
>TRBD1|-|TRBJ1-2|TRBV4-2
TGTGCCAGCAGCCACCTCCCGGGACAGCAAACTCTAGAGGGTATCTATGGCTACACCTTC
CASSHLPGQQTLEGIYGYTF
>-|few|TRBJ2-7|TRBV19
TGTGCCAGTACCAGTGGGGGGAGAGGCTACGAGCAGTACTTC
CASTSGGRGYEQYF
>-|-|TRBJ2-5|TRBV19
TGTGCCAGTAGTATAAGAGGGGAGACTAGCCAAGAGACCCAGTACTTC
CASSIRGETSQETQYF
>TRBD2|-|TRBJ2-1|TRBV7-6
TGTGCCAGCAGCTCGAAGACCGGGACTAGCATCGATGAGCAGTTCTTC
CASSSKTGTSIDEQFF
>-|-|TRBJ2-5|TRBV9
TGTGCCAGCAGCGTAGCTCGGACTTCAGAGACCCAGTACTTC
CASSVARTSETQYF
>-|-|TRBJ2-3|TRBV25-1
TGTGCCAGCAGTGACCCCAACAGGGGAGGGTTTAACACAGATACGCAGTATTTT
CASSDPNRGGFNTDTQYF
>TRBD1|once|TRBJ2-7|TRBV10-1
TGCGCCAGCAGTGCCGGGACAGGGAAGGTCGAGCAGTACTTC
CASSAGTGKVEQYF
>-|-|TRBJ2-2|TRBV28
TGTGCCAGCGGCTCCCGGGTTATGAACACCGGGGAGCTGTTTTTT
CASGSRVMNTGELFF
>-|-|TRBJ1-2|TRBV19
TGTGCCAGTGGGAAGGGGTCTGACTATGGCTACACCTTC
CASGKGSDYGYTF
>TRBD1|-|TRBJ1-2|TRBV28
TGTGCCAGCAGTTCCTACGGGACAGGTGACTATGGCTACACCTTC
CASSSYGTGDYGYTF
>TRBD2|-|TRBJ2-1|TRBV5-1
TGCGCCAGCAGCTTGGGTAGCGGGAGGTTCGATGAGCAGTTCTTC
CASSLGSGRFDEQFF
>-|once|TRBJ1-2|TRBV2
TGTGCCAGCAGGTTTGGGGGCCACGACTATGGCTACACCTTC
CASRFGGHDYGYTF
>-|-|TRBJ2-4|TRBV10-3
TGTGCCATCAGTGAGTTAGCCAAAAACATTCAGTACTTC
CAISELAKNIQYF
>TRBD1|-|TRBJ2-7|TRBV7-2
TGTGCCAGCAGCCTAGGACAGGGTTACTACGAGCAGTACTTC
CASSLGQGYYEQYF
>-|-|TRBJ2-7|TRBV2
TGTGCCAGCAGCCTGGTAGCCGGGGGTATATACGAGCAGTACTTC
CASSLVAGGIYEQYF
>TRBD2|-|TRBJ2-1|TRBV5-1
TGCGCCAGCAGCGCGAAACGCGGGGGAAGGGAGGTTGAGCAGTTCTTC
CASSAKRGGREVEQFF
>-|-|TRBJ1-6|TRBV2
TGTGCCAGCGACGGCAGGTCGTACAATTCACCCCTCCACTTT
CASDGRSYNSPLHF
>-|-|TRBJ2-3|TRBV7-6
TGTGCCAGCAGCTTAGAGCGGAGGGCCTCCCAGTATTTT
CASSLERRASQYF
>TRBD1|-|TRBJ2-3|TRBV28
TGTGCCAGCAGTCTCTTGATGCCGACAGGGGCCACAGATACGCAGTATTTT
CASSLLMPTGATDTQYF
>TRBD1|-|TRBJ1-1|TRBV9
TGTGCCAGCAGCGTAGGGGGACAGATGAACACTGAAGCTTTCTTT
CASSVGGQMNTEAFF
>TRBD1|-|TRBJ1-2|TRBV7-2
TGTGCCAGCAGCTTAGAAGATACAGGGGGCTATGGCTACACCTTC
CASSLEDTGGYGYTF
>TRBD1|few|TRBJ1-2|TRBV28
TGTGCCAGCAGTTTTCGGGACAGGGCCTATGGCTACACCTTC
CASSFRDRAYGYTF
>TRBD1|-|TRBJ2-1|TRBV29-1
TGCAGCGGCAGGGACAGGGGGCGATGGAATGAGCAGTTCTTC
CSGRDRGRWNEQFF
>-|-|TRBJ2-7|TRBV5-1
TGCGCCAGCAGTAGGAGTTCAACCTACGAGCAGTACTTC
CASSRSSTYEQYF
>-|-|TRBJ2-5|TRBV5-1
TGCGCCAGCAGCGCCTCTCCGGGACGAGAAGAGACCCAGTACTTC
CASSASPGREETQYF
>-|-|TRBJ2-5|TRBV7-9
TGTGCCAGCAGGAACCGAGGTGGCGGGGCACAAGAGACCCAGTACTTC
CASRNRGGGAQETQYF
>-|-|TRBJ2-5|TRBV2
TGTGCCAGCAGTGCGCCCAGACAGTTCCAAGAGACCCAGTACTTC
CASSAPRQFQETQYF
>TRBD1|-|TRBJ1-1|TRBV28
TGTGCCAGCAGGGGACAGCCGAACACTGAAGCTTTCTTT
CASRGQPNTEAFF
>-|-|TRBJ2-1|TRBV28
TGTGCCAGCAGTTTGAGTTCCGGTGGTAGCGGATACAATGAGCAGTTCTTC
CASSLSSGGSGYNEQFF
>TRBD1|-|TRBJ2-1|TRBV15
TGTGCCACCAGCATCGGGACAGAGGGACAGATCTTC
CATSIGTEGQIF
>TRBD1|-|TRBJ2-7|TRBV29-1
TGCAGCGTTGGACAGGGGGTACGCTACGAGCAGTACTTC
CSVGQGVRYEQYF
>-|-|TRBJ2-7|TRBV28
TGTGCCAGCAGTTTTAATAGGTGGCCGAACGCCTACGAGCAGTACTTC
CASSFNRWPNAYEQYF
>-|-|TRBJ2-2|TRBV6-1
TGTGCCAGCAGTGGACAGAACACCGGGGAGCTGTTTTTT
CASSGQNTGELFF
>TRBD1|-|TRBJ2-2|TRBV5-4
TGTGCCAGCAGCTTGGGCCGGGGGACAGGGGTCACCGGGGAGCTGTTTTTT
CASSLGRGTGVTGELFF
>-|-|TRBJ2-4|TRBV5-8
TGTGCCAGCAGCTTAGGAAACAGGGTTCAGTACTTC
CASSLGNRVQYF